The table lists the clone carrying this TCR beta chain with a few counts. This entry belongs to a study of molecular identifiers for immune sequencing clone quantification. The germline CDR1 and CDR2 sequences are SSHAT and FNYEAQ (reference sequence). This CDR3 is built from 15 residues. V lost 5 bases and J 5 bases, leaving 18 bases between the germline ends. Each CDR3 protein gets one entry after TCRdb re-called the PCR reads with MiXCR. The sample has 490,000 or so distinct CDR3 sequences; roughly 26% are singletons. The specimen was naive CD8+ T cells from blood, with Jurkat cell RNA spiked in. Specified subset: FACS-sorted CD8+CD4-CCR7+CD45RA+ naive T cells. The J gene is TRBJ2-5, the V gene TRBV7-7, with D possibly TRBD1 on 6 matching bases. This receptor was obtained from a human donor in good health. Some libraries in this study had Jurkat cell RNA spiked in. Here the CDR3 DNA reads TGTGCCAGCAGCCAGGGGCTGGTGGATTTTGAGACCCAGTACTTC. This gives the protein CASSQGLVDFETQYF.